This T cell receptor beta chain was sequenced in a study of blood T cell repertoires in COVID-19. About the research overall: Italy, Spain and the United States were the sources of the convalescent and acute COVID-19 samples.

V was trimmed by 6 bases and J by 1 base, leaving 16 bases between them. The V gene's germline CDR1 is MNHEY and CDR2 SMNVEV (reference sequence). The CDR3 has 16 amino acids. Profiling relied on immunoSEQ multiplex PCR, and the TCRdb table lists in-frame clones only, not all of them. The repertoire holds roughly 100,000 clones, with around 84% as singletons. This clone came up a few times. J is TRBJ2-1 and V is TRBV27; weak D call: TRBD1 (5 bases). The sample consisted of peripheral blood. This receptor was taken from a human donor in a cohort sampled during active COVID-19. The CDR3 is CASSLYRQPSYNEQFF. The CDR3 DNA reads as TGTGCCAGCAGCCTCTACCGACAGCCTTCCTACAATGAGCAGTTCTTC.